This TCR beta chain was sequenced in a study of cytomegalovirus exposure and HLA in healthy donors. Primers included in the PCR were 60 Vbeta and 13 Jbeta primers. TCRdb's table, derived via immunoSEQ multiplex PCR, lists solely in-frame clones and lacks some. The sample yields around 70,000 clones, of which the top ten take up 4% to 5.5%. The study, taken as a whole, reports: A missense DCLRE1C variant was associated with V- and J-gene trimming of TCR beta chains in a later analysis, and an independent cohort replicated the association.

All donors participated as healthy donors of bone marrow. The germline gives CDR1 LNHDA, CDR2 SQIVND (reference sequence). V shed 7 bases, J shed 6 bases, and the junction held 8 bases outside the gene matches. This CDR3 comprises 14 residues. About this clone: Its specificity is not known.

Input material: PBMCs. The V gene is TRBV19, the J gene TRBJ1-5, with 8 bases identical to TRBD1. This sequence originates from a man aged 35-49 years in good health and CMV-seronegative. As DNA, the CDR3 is TGTGCCAGTACCATTCAGGGGGCGGTTCAGCCCCAGCATTTT. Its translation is CASTIQGAVQPQHF.